This record covers a single T cell receptor (beta chain). Its target is not known. Trimming took 1 base from V and 5 from J, leaving 15 bases between them. Germline V gives CDR1 SGHRS, CDR2 YFSETQ. This CDR3 comprises 16 residues. These data are taken from a study of human thymus T cells. General study points: Blood and thymic repertoires both appeared biased in V and J gene usage.

TCRdb keeps only in-frame clones here, not all; method: immunoSEQ multiplex PCR. The sample has some 50,000 clones; 85% to 95% are singletons. The sequence came from a girl under two years old with a congenital heart defect but otherwise immunologically healthy. V gene TRBV5-1 combines with J gene TRBJ1-4; unclear D gene. The sample was blood. CDR3 loop: CASSLRGSGSNEKLFF. The CDR3, as DNA: TGCGCCAGCAGCTTGCGGGGATCAGGTTCGAATGAAAAACTGTTTTTT.